This TCR beta chain stems from a study of PD-1 and CTLA-4 blockade in melanoma (dated by TCRdb to 2020 to 2023). In terms of the full investigation: The study compared how PD-1 blockade and CTLA-4 blockade affected the melanoma-reactive CD8 T cell response in patients with melanoma.

The method was the immunoSEQ multiplex PCR assay. Drawn from immuneACCESS, this table holds only the in-frame rearrangements with V and J called that TCRdb kept. Clones are partly lost; checked studies trace under half to an unresolved V gene and leave the rest unexplained. The sample data list 31,000 or so clones, and approximately 90% of these were observed just once. The biggest ten clones account for approximately 6.4% of the sample. Note on this clone: The antigen it recognizes is unknown. No much larger clonotype is one base removed from it; base qualities were not supplied.

At the junction V is shortened by 3 bases and J by 4 bases; bases outside the gene matches: 5. Including the terminal cysteine and phenylalanine, the CDR3 comprises 16 residues. The DNA shown is the 48-base CDR3, in frame from base 1. CDR1 and CDR2, looked up from the germline V gene, are MRHNA and SNTAGT. Sequencing was performed on CD8+ T cells from peripheral blood, taken from a patient given anti-PD-1 treatment. This sequence originates from a human donor with melanoma. The V and J genes are TRBV6-4 and TRBJ2-2; 10 of the junction bases match TRBD2. The nucleotides read TGTGCCAGCAGTGAAGCGGGGGGGCGTGGCACCGGGGAGCTGTTTTTT. Translated, this is CASSEAGGRGTGELFF.